This TCR beta chain comes out of a study of tumor and adjacent non-tumor tissue in lung cancer. Study overall: Stage I to III disease affected roughly 10 men and 5 women aged roughly 31 to 85. General study results and limits: TCR diversity was significantly greater in tumor than normal lung tissue. In normal lung, the top 100 clones were significantly more dominant than in tumor.

The CDR3 spans 13 residues. Germline CDR1 is MDHEN and CDR2 is SYDVKM. Between the trimmed V and J ends, which lost 3 bases and 7 bases, there was a span of 9 bases. This clonotype was detected ten times or more. Its antigen is unidentified. Three rounds of nested PCR, following a modified ARM-PCR protocol, produced the TCRbeta library. Using its own MiXCR run on the multiplex PCR reads, TCRdb lists one record per CDR3 protein. The profile shows approximately 76,000 distinct CDR3 sequences, around 70% of them singletons. This sample's RNA came from whole unsorted tissue. Between August and November 2014, newly diagnosed, chemotherapy-naive lung cancer patients underwent thoracic surgery in China.

This receptor was identified in a woman in her seventies with non-small cell lung cancer. The chain carries TRBV28 and TRBJ2-2; tentatively, D is TRBD2 (6 bases). The sequenced sample was lung tumor tissue. The CDR3 protein is CASSFGSGGELFF. The CDR3 DNA sequence: TGTGCCAGCAGTTTCGGGAGTGGCGGGGAGCTGTTTTTT.